The 31 T cell receptor beta chains listed next were all sequenced from one sample in a study of blood T cell repertoires in COVID-19. Some clones are missing from TCRdb's copy, which holds only in-frame ones; the method was immunoSEQ multiplex PCR. The sample carries roughly 160,000 clones, 70% to 90% recorded once. Material for sequencing was peripheral blood. The receptors originated from a woman older than 75 with COVID-19, enrolled during active disease.

The V and J genes are TRBV9 and TRBJ1-2; D ambiguous. CDR1 and CDR2 from the germline V gene are SGDLS and YYNGEE. V dropped 0 bases and J dropped 6 bases, with 12 bases sitting between them. This CDR3 has 14 residues. The CDR3 nucleotides read TGTGCCAGCAGCGTAGAGCCGGGTATCCATGGCTACACCTTC. Amino acid sequence: CASSVEPGIHGYTF.

The chain recombines TRBV5-1 with TRBJ1-6; D is ambiguous. Between the trimmed V and J ends, which lost 2 bases and 8 bases, there was a span of 14 bases. Germline V gene sequence: CDR1 SGHRS, CDR2 YFSETQ. The CDR3 totals 15 residues. For the CDR3, the DNA is TGCGCCAGCAGCTTTATGACACCTCGCGATTCACCCCTCCACTTT. Amino acid sequence: CASSFMTPRDSPLHF. Combining the CDR3 with reference TRBV5-1 and TRBJ1-6 gives the whole variable domain KAGVTQTPRYLIKTRGQQVTLSCSPISGHRSVSWYQQTPGQGLQFLFEYFSETQRNKGNFPGRFSGRQFSNSRSEMNVSTLELGDSALYLCASSFMTPRDSPLHFGNGTRLTVT.

V gene TRBV28 combines with J gene TRBJ1-6; D perhaps matches TRBD1 (5 bases). This CDR3 comprises 17 residues. Germline loops: CDR1 MDHEN, CDR2 SYDVKM. The V end was cut by 5 bases, the J end by 2 bases, with 16 bases between. CDR3 in DNA: TGTGCCAGCAGTCCATCCCCTGGGGCGGCCTATAATTCACCCCTCCACTTT. Translating gives CASSPSPGAAYNSPLHF.

This chain uses TRBV6-1 with TRBJ1-1, with 7 bases matching TRBD1. The germline V gene encodes CDR1 MNHNS and CDR2 SASEGT. J lost 1 base, V lost 3 bases, and 8 bases had no gene match. The CDR3 is 16 amino acids. CDR3 DNA sequence: TGTGCCAGCAGTGAGACAGACAGGGCATCGAACACTGAAGCTTTCTTT. As protein: CASSETDRASNTEAFF.

V usage is TRBV4-1 and J usage is TRBJ2-7, with D tentatively TRBD1 (6 bases). CDR1 and CDR2 (germline): MGHRA, YSYEKL. The CDR3 has 14 amino acids. V was trimmed by 1 base and J by 1 base, leaving 8 bases between them. The CDR3 spells CASSQVDRSYEQYF. In DNA, the CDR3 is TGCGCCAGCAGCCAAGTTGACAGGTCCTACGAGCAGTACTTC.

This clone was counted once. The V call is TRBV19, the J call TRBJ2-7, with a possible D match to TRBD2 (6 bases). This CDR3 has 21 residues. Germline CDR1 is LNHDA and CDR2 is SQIVND (reference sequence). V lost 5 bases and J lost 4, with 36 bases in between. The DNA of the CDR3 is TGTGCCAGTAGTCTGCTTGGTGTGGGGCCTAGTAGTATCGGGAGAGGTTACGAGCAGTACTTC. Translation: CASSLLGVGPSSIGRGYEQYF.

The J gene is TRBJ1-1, the V gene TRBV28; TRBD1 might be the D (6 bases). CDR1 is MDHEN, CDR2 SYDVKM, per germline. CDR3 length: 14 residues. The V end lost 3 bases, the J end lost 1 base, and 9 bases lay between the germline ends. CDR3 nucleotide sequence: TGTGCCAGCAGTTTGTACAGGGCGAACACTGAAGCTTTCTTT. Translation gives CASSLYRANTEAFF. The full variable domain, rest sourced from reference TRBV28 and TRBJ1-1, is DVKVTQSSRYLVKRTGEKVFLECVQDMDHENMFWYRQDPGLGLRLIYFSYDVKMKEKGDIPEGYSVSREKKERFSLILESASTNQTSMYLCASSLYRANTEAFFGQGTRLTVV.

V gene TRBV27 combines with J gene TRBJ1-4; D perhaps matches TRBD1 (6 bases). The CDR3 has 15 amino acids. Trimming removed 0 bases at V and 6 bases at J, with 11 bases between. Per germline, CDR1 MNHEY and CDR2 SMNVEV (reference sequence). Written as DNA, the CDR3 is TGTGCCAGCAGTTTATCTAGGGGGTACTATGAAAAACTGTTTTTT. Protein product: CASSLSRGYYEKLFF.

Written as DNA, the CDR3 is TGTGCCAGCAGCTTAGAATTGGGTAGGGGTGAAGCTTTCTTT. This sequence encodes CASSLELGRGEAFF. V and J are TRBV7-6 and TRBJ1-1; D possibly corresponds to TRBD1 (5 bases). Between the trimmed V and J ends, which lost 1 base and 7 bases, there was a span of 13 bases. Germline V gene data show CDR1 as SGHVS and CDR2 as FNYEAQ. This CDR3 region has 14 residues.

The rearrangement joins TRBV29-1 to TRBJ1-2, with D unresolved. The V gene's germline CDR1 is SQVTM and CDR2 ANQGSEA. The germline V and J ends were trimmed by 2 bases and 5 bases, with 6 bases remaining between them. The length of the CDR3 is 11 residues. CDR3 coding DNA: TGCAGCGTTGAACAGTTTTATGGCTACACCTTC. This sequence encodes CSVEQFYGYTF.

This clone has only one observation. The CDR3 DNA reads TGTGCCAGCAGCCCTGGGGGAGTCCGGGGGTTCGCAACTAATGAAAAACTGTTTTTT. Amino acid sequence: CASSPGGVRGFATNEKLFF. The chain carries TRBV7-9 and TRBJ1-4; weak D call: TRBD1 (5 bases). The CDR3 loop spans 19 amino acids. V was shortened by 5 bases and J by 0 bases, with 22 bases between the two germline ends. From germline, CDR1 is SEHNR and CDR2 FQNEAQ (reference sequence).

The count of this clone is one. The J gene is TRBJ1-2, the V gene TRBV5-3; D perhaps matches TRBD1 (6 bases). TRBV5-3 is an open reading frame whose function is uncertain. V was clipped by 3 bases and J by 13 bases, with 10 bases between them. This CDR3 is built from 10 residues. The CDR3 nucleotides read TGTGCCAGAAGCTCGGACAGAACCACCTTC. Protein sequence: CARSSDRTTF.

The chain combines TRBV4-1 with TRBJ2-7; TRBD2 agrees at 9 bases. Germline values: CDR1 MGHRA, CDR2 YSYEKL. The ends lost 1 base at V and 3 bases at J; junction bases unmatched: 4. The CDR3 covers 15 residues. The CDR3 region has the DNA TGCGCCAGCAGCCAAGTTCTAGCGGGGATCTACGAGCAGTACTTC. Protein product: CASSQVLAGIYEQYF.

This chain connects TRBV6-5 to TRBJ2-5, with 10 bases fitting TRBD2. Germline trimming cut 4 bases from V and 0 bases from J; bases unmatched to any gene: 5. CDR3 length equals 16 residues. Germline V lookup: CDR1 MNHEY, CDR2 SVGAGI. This CDR3 reads CASSLIGLADQETQYF. DNA of the CDR3: TGTGCCAGCAGTTTAATTGGACTAGCGGACCAAGAGACCCAGTACTTC.

The chain recombines TRBV28 with TRBJ2-7; 9 bases fit TRBD2. The CDR3 runs 14 residues. Losses at the gene ends were 3 bases for V and 6 bases for J; bases not matched to a gene: 6. The germline CDR1 and CDR2 sequences are MDHEN and SYDVKM. CDR3 sequence: CASSLISGRSEQYF. CDR3 in DNA: TGTGCCAGCAGTTTGATTAGCGGGAGATCCGAGCAGTACTTC.

This chain joins TRBV7-3 and TRBJ2-5; 14 nucleotides line up with TRBD2. Germline V gene lookup returns CDR1 SGHTA and CDR2 FQGTGA. The CDR3 sequence is 15 residues long. The ends lost 4 bases at V and 4 bases at J; junction bases unmatched: 2. The CDR3 sequence: CASSWTSGGLETQYF. In DNA form, the CDR3 reads TGTGCCAGCAGCTGGACTAGCGGGGGGTTAGAGACCCAGTACTTC.

The chain couples TRBV28 to TRBJ1-4, with TRBD1 matching over 10 bases. Looked up from germline, CDR1 is MDHEN and CDR2 is SYDVKM. After removal of 3 bases from V and 5 bases from J, the junction contained 3 bases not matched to a gene. This CDR3 is 15 amino acids long. The DNA of the CDR3 is TGTGCCAGCAGTTTTACGGACAGGGGGAATGAAAAACTGTTTTTT. Encoded protein: CASSFTDRGNEKLFF.

V gene TRBV7-9 combines with J gene TRBJ2-7; 9 bases agree with TRBD1. The CDR3 spans 13 residues. V lost 5 bases to trimming and J lost 2 bases; unmatched junction nucleotides: 1. Per the germline V gene, CDR1 is SEHNR and CDR2 is FQNEAQ (reference sequence). CDR3 nucleotide sequence: TGTGCCAGCAGCCGACAGGGGGCCTACGAGCAGTACTTC. This gives the protein CASSRQGAYEQYF.

The rearrangement uses TRBV10-3 and TRBJ2-3; the D gene is possibly TRBD1 (6 bases). The CDR3 consists of 15 residues. The germline V gene encodes CDR1 ENHRY and CDR2 SYGVKD. V was cut by 6 bases and J by 6 bases, with 19 bases left in between. CDR3 DNA sequence: TGTGCCATCAGGAACCGGGACATAGGTGACGATACGCAGTATTTT. This codes for CAIRNRDIGDDTQYF.

This clone was detected only a few times. This chain connects TRBV28 to TRBJ2-7, with TRBD1 matching 9 bases. The germline CDR1 and CDR2 sequences are MDHEN and SYDVKM. The CDR3 has 13 amino acids. Trimming removed 6 bases from V and 5 bases from J; junction bases left unmatched: 5. CDR3 sequence reads: CASRGTGTHEQYF. As DNA, the CDR3 is TGTGCCAGCAGGGGGACAGGGACGCACGAGCAGTACTTC.

The gene calls are TRBV30 and TRBJ1-5; 10 bases line up with TRBD1. Trimming at V came to 1 base and at J to 2 bases, leaving 11 bases not matched to a gene. CDR1 and CDR2 (germline): GTSNPN, SVGIG (reference sequence). CDR3 length: 18 amino acids. In DNA, the CDR3 is TGTGCCTGGAGTGGGAAGGGACAGGGGCTCCCAGGCAATCAGCCCCAGCATTTT. Protein product: CAWSGKGQGLPGNQPQHF.

The chain uses TRBV21-1 and TRBJ2-4; the table's TRBD1 call for D was not verified on the DNA. TRBV21-1 is classified as a pseudogene. The CDR3 loop spans 14 amino acids. For the CDR3, the DNA is TGTGCCAGCAGTTCAGGGTCCACCAAAAACATTCAGTACTTC. Amino acid sequence: CASSSGSTKNIQYF.

This clone was seen more than once but under ten times. The rearrangement links TRBV3-1 (or the pseudogene TRBV3-2) to TRBJ1-2; 10 bases line up with TRBD1. CDR1 and CDR2 from the germline V gene are LGHDT and YNNKEL (reference sequence). This CDR3 spans 15 amino acids. V shed 8 bases, J shed 6 bases, and the junction held 12 bases outside the gene matches. The CDR3 loop reads CASRDRGGKGHGYTF. The CDR3 DNA sequence: TGTGCCAGCCGGGACAGGGGTGGTAAGGGGCATGGCTACACCTTC.

V gene TRBV18 combines with J gene TRBJ1-2, with D possibly TRBD1 on 5 matching bases. Per germline, CDR1 KGHSH and CDR2 LQKENI. This CDR3 region has 13 residues. The V end lost 2 bases, the J end lost 6 bases, and 10 bases lay between the germline ends. DNA of the CDR3: TGTGCCAGCTCACCAACGGGGGTTAATGGCTACACCTTC. It encodes CASSPTGVNGYTF.

The chain couples TRBV24-1 to TRBJ1-1, with D maybe TRBD1 (5 bases). Germline CDR1 reads KGHDR; CDR2 reads SFDVKD. CDR3 length equals 16 residues. Trimming left V 5 bases short and J 3 bases short, with 18 bases between. The CDR3 loop is CATSAPGRTGDTEAFF. The CDR3 nucleotides read TGTGCCACCAGTGCCCCGGGGCGGACGGGGGACACTGAAGCTTTCTTT.

The CDR3 region is CASSPGQGLNEQFF. The CDR3, as DNA: TGTGCCAGCTCACCGGGACAGGGACTCAATGAGCAGTTCTTC. The rearrangement uses TRBV18 and TRBJ2-1; 9 nucleotides match TRBD1. V shed 3 bases, J shed 6 bases, and the junction held 3 bases outside the gene matches. CDR1 and CDR2 (germline): KGHSH, LQKENI. The CDR3 extends over 14 amino acids.

The chain employs TRBV9 and TRBJ1-2, with 9 bases that match TRBD1. The CDR3 is 15 residues long. V lost 0 bases and J lost 4; bases outside the gene matches: 4. Germline loops: CDR1 SGDLS, CDR2 YYNGEE. The CDR3 DNA is TGTGCCAGCAGCGTAGGGGACAGGGCTGCCTATGGCTACACCTTC. Encoded protein: CASSVGDRAAYGYTF.

J is TRBJ2-4 and V is TRBV20-1; D ambiguous. Per the germline V gene, CDR1 is DFQATT and CDR2 is SNEGSKA (reference sequence). The CDR3 has 13 amino acids. Trimming cost V 3 bases and J 0 bases, with 6 bases left between them. The CDR3 bases are TGCAGTGCTAGTACATCAGCCAAAAACATTCAGTACTTC. It codes for CSASTSAKNIQYF.

The CDR3 protein is CASSILGGQPQHF. For the CDR3, the DNA is TGTGCCAGTAGTATATTAGGGGGTCAGCCCCAGCATTTT. This sequence joins TRBV19 and TRBJ1-5, with TRBD1 as a possible D gene (6 bases). This CDR3 is built from 13 residues. The germline V gene encodes CDR1 LNHDA and CDR2 SQIVND (reference sequence). The germline V and J ends were trimmed by 2 bases and 6 bases, with 8 bases remaining between them.

This clone turned up a few times. The chain couples TRBV6-5 to TRBJ2-7; 8 nucleotides align to TRBD1. Germline-derived CDR1 and CDR2 are MNHEY and SVGAGI. The CDR3 contains 14 residues. J was trimmed by 4 bases and V by 2 bases; bases with no gene match: 4. This CDR3 reads CASSYGTGIYEQYF. Written as DNA, the CDR3 is TGTGCCAGCAGTTACGGGACAGGTATATACGAGCAGTACTTC.

In nucleotides, the CDR3 is TGTGCCAGTAGTATCGCTAGCGGGAGAGGTTACGAGCAGTACTTC. It yields the protein CASSIASGRGYEQYF. The rearrangement uses TRBV19 and TRBJ2-7; TRBD2 agrees at 10 bases. CDR3 size: 15 residues. V shed 3 bases, J shed 4 bases, and the junction held 6 bases outside the gene matches. CDR1 is LNHDA and CDR2 is SQIVND in the germline V gene (reference sequence).